This TCR beta chain comes out of a study of T cells in Graves' hyperthyroidism and ophthalmopathy. Over 18 months, lack of ophthalmopathy progression marked Graves' hyperthyroidism as stable. RNA transcripts served as the template for amplifying TCR beta CDR3 regions. A first-round RT-PCR of the TCR CDR3 used the HTBI primer set. TCRdb reprocessed the multiplex PCR reads with MiXCR, giving one entry per CDR3 protein. The data show a few hundred thousand distinct CDR3 sequences, with about 16% seen just once and 30% to 35% held by the top ten. The source of this sequence is a woman in her twenties or thirties with Graves' hyperthyroidism. Sequenced: blood.

The CDR3 DNA sequence: TGTGCCAGCAGCTTGTTGGTTCAGATGGGGACTAATGAAAAACTGTTTTTT. This encodes CASSLLVQMGTNEKLFF. This chain uses TRBV5-5 with TRBJ1-4; D call uncertain. The ends were cut back, 1 base at V and 2 bases at J, with 15 bases in the middle. The CDR3 is made up of 17 amino acids. Germline V gene data show CDR1 as SGHKS and CDR2 as YYEKEE (reference sequence).